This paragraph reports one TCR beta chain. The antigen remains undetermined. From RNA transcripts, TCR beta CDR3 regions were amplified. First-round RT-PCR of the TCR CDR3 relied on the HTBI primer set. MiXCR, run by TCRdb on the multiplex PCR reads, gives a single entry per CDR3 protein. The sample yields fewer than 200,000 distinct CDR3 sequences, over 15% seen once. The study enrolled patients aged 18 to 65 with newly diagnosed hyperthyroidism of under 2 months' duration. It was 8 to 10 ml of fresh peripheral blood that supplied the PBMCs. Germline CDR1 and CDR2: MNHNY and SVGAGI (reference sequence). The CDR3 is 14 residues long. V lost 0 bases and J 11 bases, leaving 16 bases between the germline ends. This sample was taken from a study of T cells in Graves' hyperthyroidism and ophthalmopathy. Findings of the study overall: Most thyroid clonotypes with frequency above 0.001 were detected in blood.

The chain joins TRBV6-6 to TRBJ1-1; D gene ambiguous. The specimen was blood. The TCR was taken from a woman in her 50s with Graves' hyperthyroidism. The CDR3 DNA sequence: TGTGCCAGCAGTTACTCGTTCCAGCGCGATCTCGCTTTCTTT. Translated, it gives CASSYSFQRDLAFF.